This T cell receptor beta chain was obtained from a study of identical twins. Regarding the study as a whole: Invariant MAIT and iNKT cells are populations that could partly confound zero-insertion analyses. Out-of-frame alpha sequences shared by twins showed excess low generation probability.

This clonotype came up many times. The antigen remains undetermined. TCRdb re-derived calls from the 5' RACE reads in MiXCR, one entry per CDR3 protein. This table has 450,000 to 650,000 distinct CDR3 sequences, roughly 9.9% appearing once. The CDR3 has 11 amino acids. In germline, CDR1 is GTSNPN, CDR2 SVGIG (reference sequence). The same sample was also used in a study of yellow fever vaccine responses in identical twins.

Sequenced input: PBMCs. The receptor's source is a woman aged 18 to 35 in good health. The J gene is TRBJ1-2, the V gene TRBV30, with unresolved D. CDR3 protein: CVSSDFAGYTF. CDR3 nucleotides: TGTGTCTCGTCGGACTTCGCCGGCTACACCTTC. Full variable domain (rest looked up from reference TRBV30 and TRBJ1-2): SQTIHQWPATLVQPVGSPLSLECTVEGTSNPNLYWYRQAAGRGLQLLFYSVGIGQISSEVPQNLSASRPQDRQFILSSKKLLLSDSGFYLCVSSDFAGYTFGSGTRLTVV.